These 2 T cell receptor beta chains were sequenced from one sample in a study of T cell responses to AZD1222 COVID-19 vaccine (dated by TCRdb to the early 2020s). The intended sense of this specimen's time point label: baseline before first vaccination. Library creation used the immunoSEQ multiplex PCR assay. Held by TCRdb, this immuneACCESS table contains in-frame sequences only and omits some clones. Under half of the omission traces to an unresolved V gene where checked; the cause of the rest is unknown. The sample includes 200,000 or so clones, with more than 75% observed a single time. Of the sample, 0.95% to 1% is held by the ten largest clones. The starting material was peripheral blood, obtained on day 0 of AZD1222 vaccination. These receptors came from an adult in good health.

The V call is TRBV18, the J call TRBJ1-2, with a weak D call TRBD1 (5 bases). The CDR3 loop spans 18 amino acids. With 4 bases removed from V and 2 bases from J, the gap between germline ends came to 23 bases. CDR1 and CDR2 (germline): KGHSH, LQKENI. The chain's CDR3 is CASSLRQGADEWNYGYTF. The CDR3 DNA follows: TGTGCCAGCTCACTTCGGCAGGGAGCAGACGAATGGAACTATGGCTACACCTTC.

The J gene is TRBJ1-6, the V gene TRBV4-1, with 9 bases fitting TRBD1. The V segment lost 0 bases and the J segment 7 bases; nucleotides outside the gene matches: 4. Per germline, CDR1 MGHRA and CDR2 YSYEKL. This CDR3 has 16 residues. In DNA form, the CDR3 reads TGCGCCAGCAGCCAAGAGGGGACAGGGTACAATTCACCCCTCCACTTT. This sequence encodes CASSQEGTGYNSPLHF.